This T cell receptor (beta chain) was identified in a study of PD-L1 blockade in urothelial cancer. The wider study: In about 2014 therapy began: atezolizumab 1,200 mg intravenously every 3 weeks. About 90% of the 29 patients were men with bladder-origin urothelial cancer.

Time point denoted: pretreatment peripheral blood. Pretreatment and on-treatment blood mononuclear cell samples were taken, totaling between 1 and 8 time points per patient. Sequencing used immunoSEQ multiplex PCR; TCRdb keeps in-frame clones, though not all of them. Among about 85,000 clones listed, roughly 84% were seen once. This clone was seen only once. This specimen consisted of PBMCs, obtained around atezolizumab (anti-PD-L1) treatment. The sequence was obtained from a man in his fifties or sixties with urothelial cancer.

CDR3 residues: CASSDGGTRLEQYF. The CDR3 bases are TGCGCCAGCAGTGATGGCGGGACCAGGCTGGAGCAGTACTTC. This chain uses TRBV10-1 with TRBJ2-7, with D maybe TRBD2 (6 bases). The V end lost 3 bases, the J end lost 7 bases, and 16 bases lay between the germline ends. The germline gives CDR1 WNHNN, CDR2 SYGVQD (reference sequence). This CDR3 is 14 amino acids long.